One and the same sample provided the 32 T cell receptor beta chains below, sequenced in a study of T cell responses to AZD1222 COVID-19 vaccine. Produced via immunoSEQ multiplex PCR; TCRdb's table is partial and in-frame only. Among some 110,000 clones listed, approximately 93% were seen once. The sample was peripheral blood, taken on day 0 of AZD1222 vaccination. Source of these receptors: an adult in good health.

CDR3 in DNA: TGTGCCAGTAGAGGGGCCCTCGGGTATAGCAATCAGCCCCAGCATTTT. It is translated as CASRGALGYSNQPQHF. The chain links TRBV19 to TRBJ1-5, with a weak D call TRBD1 (5 bases). V gave up 6 bases and J gave up 0 bases, with 15 bases separating them. The germline gives CDR1 LNHDA, CDR2 SQIVND (reference sequence). The CDR3 length is 16 residues. The full variable domain, with the rest looked up from reference TRBV19 and TRBJ1-5, is DGGITQSPKYLFRKEGQNVTLSCEQNLNHDAMYWYRQDPGQGLRLIYYSQIVNDFQKGDIAEGYSVSREKKESFPLTVTSAQKNPTAFYLCASRGALGYSNQPQHFGDGTRLSIL.

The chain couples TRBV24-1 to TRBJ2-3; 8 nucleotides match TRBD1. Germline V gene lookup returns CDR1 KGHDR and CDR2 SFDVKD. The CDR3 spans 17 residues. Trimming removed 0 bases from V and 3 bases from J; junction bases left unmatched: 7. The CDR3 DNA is TGTGCCACCAGTGATTTGGGGGCCGACAGGGGAACAGATACGCAGTATTTT. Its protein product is CATSDLGADRGTDTQYF.

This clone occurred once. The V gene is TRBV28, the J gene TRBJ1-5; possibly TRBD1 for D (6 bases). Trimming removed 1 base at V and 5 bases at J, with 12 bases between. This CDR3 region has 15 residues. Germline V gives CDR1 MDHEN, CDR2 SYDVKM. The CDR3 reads CASSLLSGTHQPQHF. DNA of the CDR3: TGTGCCAGCAGTTTATTGTCAGGGACACATCAGCCCCAGCATTTT.

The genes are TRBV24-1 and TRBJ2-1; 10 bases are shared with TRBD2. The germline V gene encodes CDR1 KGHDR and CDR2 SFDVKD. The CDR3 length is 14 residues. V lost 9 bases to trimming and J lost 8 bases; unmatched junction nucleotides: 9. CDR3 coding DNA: TGTGCCACCCCCAGCGGGAGGGCGCGGGATGAGCAGTTCTTC. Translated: CATPSGRARDEQFF.

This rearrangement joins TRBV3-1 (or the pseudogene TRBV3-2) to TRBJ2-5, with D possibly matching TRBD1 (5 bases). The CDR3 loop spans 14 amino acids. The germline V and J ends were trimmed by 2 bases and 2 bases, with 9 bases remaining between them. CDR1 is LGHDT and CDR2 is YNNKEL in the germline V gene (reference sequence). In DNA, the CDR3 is TGTGCCAGCAGCCAAACTGGGGCACAAGAGACCCAGTACTTC. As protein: CASSQTGAQETQYF.

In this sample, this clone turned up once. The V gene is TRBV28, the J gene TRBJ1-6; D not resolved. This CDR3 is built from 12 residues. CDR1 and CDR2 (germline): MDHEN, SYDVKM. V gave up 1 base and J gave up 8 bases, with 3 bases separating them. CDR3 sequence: CASSLYDSPLHF. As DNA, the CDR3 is TGTGCCAGCAGTTTATACGATTCACCCCTCCACTTT.

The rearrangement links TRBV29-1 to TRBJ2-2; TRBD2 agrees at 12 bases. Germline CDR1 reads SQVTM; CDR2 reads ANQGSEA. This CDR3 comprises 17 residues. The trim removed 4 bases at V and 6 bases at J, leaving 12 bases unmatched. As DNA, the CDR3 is TGCAGCGTTGTGAACGGTTCTAGCGGGAGGGCCCCCGGGGAGCTGTTTTTT. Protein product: CSVVNGSSGRAPGELFF.

The CDR3 coding sequence is TGCGCCAGCAGCTTGTCCCCCATCAGCTCTGGAAACACCATATATTTT. It codes for CASSLSPISSGNTIYF. The chain employs TRBV5-1 and TRBJ1-3; D remains ambiguous. Germline CDR1 SGHRS, CDR2 YFSETQ. V lost 1 base to trimming and J lost 0 bases, with 11 bases between them. This CDR3 has 16 amino acids.

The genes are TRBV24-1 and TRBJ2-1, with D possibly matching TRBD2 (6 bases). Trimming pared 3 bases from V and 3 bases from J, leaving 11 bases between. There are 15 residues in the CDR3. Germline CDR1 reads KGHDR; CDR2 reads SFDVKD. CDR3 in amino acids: CATSDPGAGYNEQFF. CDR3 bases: TGTGCCACCAGTGATCCGGGAGCAGGCTACAATGAGCAGTTCTTC.

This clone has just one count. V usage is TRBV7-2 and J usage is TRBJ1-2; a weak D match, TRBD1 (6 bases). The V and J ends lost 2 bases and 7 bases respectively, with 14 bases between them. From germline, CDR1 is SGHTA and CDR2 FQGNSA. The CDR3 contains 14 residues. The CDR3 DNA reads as TGTGCCAGCAGCTTAATTCGGGGGCAGGGTGGCTACACCTTC. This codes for CASSLIRGQGGYTF.

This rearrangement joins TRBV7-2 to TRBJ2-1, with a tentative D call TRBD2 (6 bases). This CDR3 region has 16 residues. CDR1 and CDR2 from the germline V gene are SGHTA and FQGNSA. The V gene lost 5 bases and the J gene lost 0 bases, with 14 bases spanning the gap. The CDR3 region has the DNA TGTGCCAGCAGCCCAGTCGGGACTGGCTCCTACAATGAGCAGTTCTTC. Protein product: CASSPVGTGSYNEQFF.

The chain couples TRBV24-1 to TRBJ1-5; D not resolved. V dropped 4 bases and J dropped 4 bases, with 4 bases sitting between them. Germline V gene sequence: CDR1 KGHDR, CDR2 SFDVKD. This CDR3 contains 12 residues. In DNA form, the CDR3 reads TGTGCCACCAGTGAAGAGAATCAGCCCCAGCATTTT. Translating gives CATSEENQPQHF.

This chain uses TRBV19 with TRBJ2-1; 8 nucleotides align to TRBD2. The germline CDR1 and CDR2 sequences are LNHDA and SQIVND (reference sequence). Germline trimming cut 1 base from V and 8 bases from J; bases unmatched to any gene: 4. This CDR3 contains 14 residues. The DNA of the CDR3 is TGTGCCAGTAGTATAGCGGGAGGGCCATATGAGCAGTTCTTC. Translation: CASSIAGGPYEQFF.

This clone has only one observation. The CDR3 DNA reads TGCGCCAGCAGTGGGGGGACTAGCTCCTACGAGCAGTACTTC. Translated: CASSGGTSSYEQYF. The gene calls are TRBV5-1 and TRBJ2-7; 8 bases line up with TRBD2. The germline gives CDR1 SGHRS, CDR2 YFSETQ. This CDR3 is 14 amino acids long. The V gene end was trimmed by 5 bases and the J gene end by 0 bases; junction bases not matched to a gene: 4.

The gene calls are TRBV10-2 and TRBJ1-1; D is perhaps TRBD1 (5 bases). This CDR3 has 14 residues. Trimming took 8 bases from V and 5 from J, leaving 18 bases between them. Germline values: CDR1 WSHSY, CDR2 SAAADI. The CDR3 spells CASSPGQGRTEAFF. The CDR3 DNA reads TGCGCCAGCTCCCCGGGGCAGGGAAGAACTGAAGCTTTCTTT.

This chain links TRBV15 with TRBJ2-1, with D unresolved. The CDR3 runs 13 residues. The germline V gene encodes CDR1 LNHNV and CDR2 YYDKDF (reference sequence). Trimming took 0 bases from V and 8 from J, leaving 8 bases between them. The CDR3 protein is CATSRDERDEQFF. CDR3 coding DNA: TGTGCCACCAGCAGAGATGAGAGAGATGAGCAGTTCTTC.

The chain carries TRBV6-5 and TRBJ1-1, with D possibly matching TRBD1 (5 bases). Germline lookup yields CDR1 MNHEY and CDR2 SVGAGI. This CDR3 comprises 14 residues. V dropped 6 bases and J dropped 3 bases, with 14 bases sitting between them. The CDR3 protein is CASSTRDRYTEAFF. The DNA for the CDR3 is TGTGCCAGCAGCACCAGGGACCGCTACACTGAAGCTTTCTTT.

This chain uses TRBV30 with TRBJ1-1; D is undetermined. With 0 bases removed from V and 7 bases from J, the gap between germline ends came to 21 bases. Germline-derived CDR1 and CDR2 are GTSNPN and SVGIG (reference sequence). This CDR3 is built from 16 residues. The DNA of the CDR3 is TGTGCCTGGAGTGTACCACGTTTTGGGTTCGTTGGTGAAGCTTTCTTT. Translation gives CAWSVPRFGFVGEAFF.

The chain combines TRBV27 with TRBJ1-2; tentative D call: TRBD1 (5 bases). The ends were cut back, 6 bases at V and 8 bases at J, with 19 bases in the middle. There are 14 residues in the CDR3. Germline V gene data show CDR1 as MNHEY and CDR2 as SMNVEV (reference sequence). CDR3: CASSNHGGLGGYTF. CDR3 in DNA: TGTGCCAGCAGCAACCACGGGGGTCTAGGGGGCTACACCTTC.

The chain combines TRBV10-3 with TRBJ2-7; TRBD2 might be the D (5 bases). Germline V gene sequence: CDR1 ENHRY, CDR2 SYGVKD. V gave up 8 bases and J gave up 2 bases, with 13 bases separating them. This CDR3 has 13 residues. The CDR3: CAIGGQPAYEQYF. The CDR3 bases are TGTGCCATCGGCGGGCAACCCGCCTACGAGCAGTACTTC.

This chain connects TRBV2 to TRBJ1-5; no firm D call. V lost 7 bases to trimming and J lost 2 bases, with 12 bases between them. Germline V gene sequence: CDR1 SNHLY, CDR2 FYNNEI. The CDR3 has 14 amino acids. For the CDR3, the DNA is TGTGCCAGCACATCATCCTCCGGCAATCAGCCCCAGCATTTT. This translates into CASTSSSGNQPQHF.

The CDR3 region has the DNA TGTGCCAGCAGCCCAAGCATGAACACTGAAGCTTTCTTT. It specifies CASSPSMNTEAFF. The chain uses TRBV2 and TRBJ1-1; D uncertain. There are 13 residues in the CDR3. The germline V and J ends were trimmed by 6 bases and 0 bases, with 8 bases remaining between them. Germline V gives CDR1 SNHLY, CDR2 FYNNEI.

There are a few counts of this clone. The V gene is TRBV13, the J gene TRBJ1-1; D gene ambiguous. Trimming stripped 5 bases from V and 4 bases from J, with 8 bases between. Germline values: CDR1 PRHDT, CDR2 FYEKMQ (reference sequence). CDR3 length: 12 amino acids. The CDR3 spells CASSDLGTEAFF. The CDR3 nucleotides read TGTGCCAGCAGCGATCTTGGCACTGAAGCTTTCTTT. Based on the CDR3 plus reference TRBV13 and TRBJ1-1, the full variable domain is AAGVIQSPRHLIKEKRETATLKCYPIPRHDTVYWYQQGPGQDPQFLISFYEKMQSDKGSIPDRFSAQQFSDYHSELNMSSLELGDSALYFCASSDLGTEAFFGQGTRLTVV.

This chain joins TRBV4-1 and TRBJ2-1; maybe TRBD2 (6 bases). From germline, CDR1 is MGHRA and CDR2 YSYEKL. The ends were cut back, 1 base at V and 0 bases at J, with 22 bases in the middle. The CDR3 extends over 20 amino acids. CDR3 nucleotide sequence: TGCGCCAGCAGCCAAGCCCCGGGACTCCCCGGGGGACTCTCCTACAATGAGCAGTTCTTC. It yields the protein CASSQAPGLPGGLSYNEQFF.

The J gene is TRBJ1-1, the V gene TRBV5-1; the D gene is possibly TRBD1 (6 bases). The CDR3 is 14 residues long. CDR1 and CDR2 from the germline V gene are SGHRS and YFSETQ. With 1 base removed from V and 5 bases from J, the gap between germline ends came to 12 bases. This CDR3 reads CASSLNPTGTEAFF. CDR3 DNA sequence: TGCGCCAGCAGCTTGAACCCTACAGGGACTGAAGCTTTCTTT.

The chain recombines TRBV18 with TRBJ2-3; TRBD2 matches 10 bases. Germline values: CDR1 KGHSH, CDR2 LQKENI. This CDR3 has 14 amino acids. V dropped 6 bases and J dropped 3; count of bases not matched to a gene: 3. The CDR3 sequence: CASSGTSATDTQYF. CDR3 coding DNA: TGTGCCAGCTCCGGGACTAGCGCGACAGATACGCAGTATTTT.

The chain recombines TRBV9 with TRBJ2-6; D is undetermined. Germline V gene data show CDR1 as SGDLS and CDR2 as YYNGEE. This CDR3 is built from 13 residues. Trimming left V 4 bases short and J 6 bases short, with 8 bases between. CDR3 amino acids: CASSPRMANVLTF. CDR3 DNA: TGTGCCAGCAGCCCCCGGATGGCCAACGTCCTGACTTTC.

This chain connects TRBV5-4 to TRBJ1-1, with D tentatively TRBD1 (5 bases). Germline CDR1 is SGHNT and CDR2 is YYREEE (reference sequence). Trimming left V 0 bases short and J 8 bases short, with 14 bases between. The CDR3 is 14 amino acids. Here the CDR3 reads CASSLAATAGEAFF. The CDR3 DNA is TGTGCCAGCAGCTTGGCCGCGACAGCTGGAGAAGCTTTCTTT.

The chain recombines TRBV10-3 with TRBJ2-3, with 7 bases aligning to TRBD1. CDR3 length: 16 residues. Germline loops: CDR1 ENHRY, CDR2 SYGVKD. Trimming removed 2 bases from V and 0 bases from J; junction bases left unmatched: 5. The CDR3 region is CAISEGQVPSTDTQYF. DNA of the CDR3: TGTGCCATCAGTGAGGGACAGGTCCCTAGCACAGATACGCAGTATTTT.

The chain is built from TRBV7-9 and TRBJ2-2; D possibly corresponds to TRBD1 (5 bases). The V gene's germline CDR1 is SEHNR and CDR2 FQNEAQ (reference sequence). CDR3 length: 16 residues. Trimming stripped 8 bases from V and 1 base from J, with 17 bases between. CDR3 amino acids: CASPGVGVLNTGELFF. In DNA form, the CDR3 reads TGTGCCAGCCCTGGGGTAGGGGTGTTGAACACCGGGGAGCTGTTTTTT. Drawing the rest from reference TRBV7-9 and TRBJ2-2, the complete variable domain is DTGVSQNPRHKITKRGQNVTFRCDPISEHNRLYWYRQTLGQGPEFLTYFQNEAQLEKSRLLSDRFSAERPKGSFSTLEIQRTEQGDSAMYLCASPGVGVLNTGELFFGEGSRLTVL.

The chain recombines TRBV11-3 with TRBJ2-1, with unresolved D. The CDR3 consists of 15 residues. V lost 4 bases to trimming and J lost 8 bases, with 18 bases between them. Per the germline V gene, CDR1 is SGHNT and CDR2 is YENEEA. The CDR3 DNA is TGTGCCAGCAGCTCTTACTCGATCTCCGTGGATGAGCAGTTCTTC. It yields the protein CASSSYSISVDEQFF.

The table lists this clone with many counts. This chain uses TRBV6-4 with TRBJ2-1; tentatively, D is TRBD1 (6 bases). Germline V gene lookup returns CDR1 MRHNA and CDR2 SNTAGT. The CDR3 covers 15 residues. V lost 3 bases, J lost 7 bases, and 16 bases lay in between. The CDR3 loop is CASSERGGTSNEQFF. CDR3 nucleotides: TGTGCCAGCAGTGAGAGGGGTGGGACAAGTAATGAGCAGTTCTTC.